The 21 T cell receptor beta chains given below trace back to one sample, sequenced in a study of Graves' ophthalmopathy and Graves' hyperthyroidism. Amplification of TCR beta CDR3 regions used RNA transcripts. HTBI primers primed a first-round RT-PCR, and a second-round multiplex PCR followed. TCRdb re-analysed the multiplex PCR reads in MiXCR, keeping a single row per CDR3 protein. The table includes 600,000 to 950,000 distinct CDR3 sequences, roughly 40% detected once. The sample was peripheral blood. The receptors come from an adult man with Graves' ophthalmopathy.

The gene calls are TRBV24-1 and TRBJ1-5, with D hard to call. CDR1 KGHDR and CDR2 SFDVKD come from the germline V gene. The CDR3 is 13 residues long. Deletions cut 0 bases from V and 11 bases from J, with 10 bases between. DNA for the CDR3: TGTGCCACCAGTGATTTGCGGCAGGAGACCCAGCATTTT. Amino acids: CATSDLRQETQHF.

The chain has TRBV25-1 and TRBJ1-5; the D gene is possibly TRBD1 (6 bases). The CDR3 runs to 14 residues. The germline CDR1 and CDR2 sequences are MGHDK and SYGVNS. With 6 bases removed from V and 9 bases from J, the gap between germline ends came to 18 bases. The CDR3 region has the DNA TGTGCCAGCAGCCAAGAAGAACGGGGGCGGCCCCAGCATTTT. Its protein product is CASSQEERGRPQHF. Looking up the rest from reference TRBV25-1 and TRBJ1-5 gives the full variable domain: EADIYQTPRYLVIGTGKKITLECSQTMGHDKMYWYQQDPGMELHLIHYSYGVNSTEKGDLSSESTVSRIRTEHFPLTLESARPSHTSQYLCASSQEERGRPQHFGDGTRLSIL.

Note on this clonotype: The junction shows a germline mismatch at one end, possibly a read error. This sequence joins TRBV24-1 and TRBJ1-2; 9 bases agree with TRBD1. Germline V gene lookup returns CDR1 KGHDR and CDR2 SFDVKD. This CDR3 has 18 amino acids. The CDR3 here is CASSYPSGTGWIDYGYTF. The CDR3 region has the DNA TGTGCCAGCAGTTACCCTTCCGGGACAGGGTGGATAGACTATGGCTACACCTTC.

This clonotype was found once. A junction boundary mismatches the germline segment, possibly from a read error. The chain has TRBV10-3 and TRBJ2-7; D gene unclear. This CDR3 comprises 10 residues. The V gene's germline CDR1 is ENHRY and CDR2 SYGVKD. The CDR3 is CASSEGGPYF. CDR3 DNA: TGTGCCAGCAGTGAAGGCGGACCGTACTTC.

This clonotype was counted at least ten times. The genes are TRBV6-1 and TRBJ1-1; D ambiguous. Trimming removed 11 bases from V and 1 base from J, with 8 bases in between. The CDR3 runs to 11 residues. Germline V gene lookup returns CDR1 MNHNS and CDR2 SASEGT. CDR3 sequence (DNA): TGTGCCGCCAGATGGAACACTGAAGCTTTCTTT. As protein: CAARWNTEAFF.

This clonotype was found many times. V and J are TRBV7-6 and TRBJ1-4; D perhaps matches TRBD1 (5 bases). There are 13 residues in the CDR3. From germline, CDR1 is SGHVS and CDR2 FNYEAQ. The germline V and J ends were trimmed by 5 bases and 6 bases, with 10 bases remaining between them. The CDR3 DNA follows: TGTGCCAGCAGCCCGAGACAGTATGAAAAACTGTTTTTT. This translates into CASSPRQYEKLFF.

The V and J genes are TRBV20-1 and TRBJ2-2, with 14 bases lining up with TRBD2. CDR3 length equals 21 residues. Germline V gene sequence: CDR1 DFQATT, CDR2 SNEGSKA (reference sequence). Unmatched junction bases numbered 18, after V lost 2 bases and J lost 4 bases. The CDR3 region has the DNA TGCAGTGCTAGACCAAACCGACTAGCGGGAGGGGGGTTCAGTCGCACCGGGGAGCTGTTTTTT. Its translation is CSARPNRLAGGGFSRTGELFF.

This clonotype was observed a few times. V is TRBV19 and J is TRBJ1-2; 9 bases line up with TRBD1. Germline V gives CDR1 LNHDA, CDR2 SQIVND (reference sequence). This CDR3 contains 15 residues. With V trimmed by 6 bases and J by 2 bases, 7 bases remained unmatched. This CDR3 is CASRPGQGRNYGYTF. For the CDR3, the DNA is TGTGCCAGTAGGCCGGGACAGGGACGGAACTATGGCTACACCTTC.

The chain recombines TRBV6-1 with TRBJ2-7, with TRBD2 matching over 8 bases. The length of the CDR3 is 15 residues. Germline values: CDR1 MNHNS, CDR2 SASEGT. The junction had 9 bases not matched to a gene; V was cut back by 5 bases and J by 3 bases. CDR3 region: CASSFQLAVDYEQYF. CDR3 sequence (DNA): TGTGCCAGCAGTTTTCAACTAGCGGTGGACTACGAGCAGTACTTC.

The chain employs TRBV29-1 and TRBJ1-6; D unresolved. The CDR3 spans 15 residues. Germline V gene data show CDR1 as SQVTM and CDR2 as ANQGSEA. The chain's CDR3 is CSARDLGVNNSPLHF. CDR3 DNA sequence: TGCAGTGCTAGAGATCTAGGTGTAAATAATTCACCCCTCCACTTT.

This clonotype was seen many times. The chain carries TRBV19 and TRBJ2-6; D gene unclear. CDR1 is LNHDA, CDR2 SQIVND, per germline (reference sequence). V was trimmed by 6 bases and J by 2 bases, leaving 11 bases between them. The CDR3 covers 15 residues. For the CDR3, the DNA is TGTGCCAGTAGATCCTCCCGGACTGGGGCCAACGTCCTGACTTTC. This encodes CASRSSRTGANVLTF.

Regarding this clonotype: A read error may account for a junction end that differs from germline. The chain couples TRBV20-1 to TRBJ1-1; TRBD1 matches at 7 bases. The germline CDR1 and CDR2 sequences are DFQATT and SNEGSKA (reference sequence). This CDR3 region has 12 residues. The CDR3 loop is CSAGTVYTEALF. The CDR3 coding sequence is TGCAGTGCCGGGACAGTATATACTGAAGCTCTCTTT.

This clonotype appeared a single time. The V call is TRBV29-1, the J call TRBJ1-1; TRBD1 matches at 7 bases. CDR3 length: 14 residues. Trimming cost V 1 base and J 8 bases; bases outside gene matches: 10. Germline V CDR1 and CDR2: SQVTM, ANQGSEA. CDR3 region: CSVEGHPRTGEAFF. The CDR3 DNA reads as TGCAGCGTTGAAGGACACCCGAGGACAGGAGAAGCTTTCTTT.

The chain uses TRBV30 and TRBJ2-2; D possibly corresponds to TRBD1 (5 bases). Trimming removed 3 bases from V and 7 bases from J, with 9 bases in between. This CDR3 has 12 residues. From germline, CDR1 is GTSNPN and CDR2 SVGIG (reference sequence). Here the CDR3 DNA reads TGTGCCTGGAGACAGGACGGCGGGGAGCTGTTTTTT. Translation gives CAWRQDGGELFF.

This clonotype showed up many times. V is TRBV25-1 and J is TRBJ1-6; 9 bases map to TRBD1. The CDR3 is 14 residues long. J gave up 9 bases and V 8 bases, and 8 bases lay outside the gene matches. Per germline, CDR1 MGHDK and CDR2 SYGVNS. CDR3 coding DNA: TGTGCCAGCGGCCTTGGACAGGGGAGTTCACCCCTCCACTTT. Residues: CASGLGQGSSPLHF.

About this clonotype: Since a much larger clone is just one base distant, this may be a read error. This chain uses TRBV29-1 with TRBJ2-5; D gene ambiguous. Germline CDR1 SQVTM, CDR2 ANQGSEA. The CDR3 spans 13 residues. CDR3 sequence reads: CSVELGRVETRYF. In nucleotides, the CDR3 is TGCAGCGTTGAATTAGGAAGAGTAGAGACCCGGTACTTC.

This chain links TRBV20-1 with TRBJ1-1; D remains ambiguous. Trimming pared 6 bases from V and 1 base from J, leaving 9 bases between. The CDR3 extends over 12 amino acids. CDR1 is DFQATT and CDR2 is SNEGSKA in the germline V gene (reference sequence). The CDR3: CSAGSPNTEAFF. The CDR3 nucleotides read TGCAGTGCGGGCAGCCCGAACACTGAAGCTTTCTTT.

This clonotype was seen many times. V usage is TRBV19 and J usage is TRBJ2-5; 8 bases map to TRBD1. The CDR3 runs 16 residues. The germline gives CDR1 LNHDA, CDR2 SQIVND (reference sequence). V trimming: 5 bases; J trimming: 5 bases; junction bases outside the gene matches: 13. The CDR3 is CASSPWTGKNGETQYF. In DNA, the CDR3 is TGTGCCAGTAGTCCCTGGACAGGGAAGAATGGCGAGACCCAGTACTTC.

V and J are TRBV7-9 and TRBJ1-3; tentative D call: TRBD1 (5 bases). The CDR3 is made up of 12 amino acids. Germline V gives CDR1 SEHNR, CDR2 FQNEAQ (reference sequence). Trimming left V 4 bases short and J 7 bases short, with 8 bases between. The CDR3 spells CASSSRQNTIYF. The DNA for the CDR3 is TGTGCCAGCAGCTCGCGACAGAACACCATATATTTT.

The chain combines TRBV12-3 or TRBV12-4 with TRBJ2-5; D remains ambiguous. V lost 4 bases and J lost 1, with 10 bases in between. The CDR3 consists of 14 residues. The CDR3 DNA follows: TGTGCCAGCAGTTCTACAGTGATCCAAGAGACCCAGTACTTC. It codes for CASSSTVIQETQYF.

J is TRBJ2-7 and V is TRBV7-9; perhaps TRBD2 as D (7 bases). This CDR3 spans 16 amino acids. Germline lookup yields CDR1 SEHNR and CDR2 FQNEAQ (reference sequence). V lost 6 bases and J lost 3, with 21 bases in between. CDR3 DNA sequence: TGTGCCAGCAGTTTATACGGGGGGCAAGCAGTCTACGAGCAGTACTTC. Translation gives CASSLYGGQAVYEQYF.